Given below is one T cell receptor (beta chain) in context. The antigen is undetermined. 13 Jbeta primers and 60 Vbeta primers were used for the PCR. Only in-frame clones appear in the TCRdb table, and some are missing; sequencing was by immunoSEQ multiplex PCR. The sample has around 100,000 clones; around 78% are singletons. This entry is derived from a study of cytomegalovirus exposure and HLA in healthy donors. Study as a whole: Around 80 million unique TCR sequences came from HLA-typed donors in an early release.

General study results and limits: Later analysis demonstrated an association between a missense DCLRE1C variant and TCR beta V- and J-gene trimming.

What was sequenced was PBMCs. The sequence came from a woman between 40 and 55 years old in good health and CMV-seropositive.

The DNA of the CDR3 is TGTGCCAGCAGTTTAGTAGCAGGGTCCGATCAGCCCCAGCATTTT. It encodes CASSLVAGSDQPQHF. The chain recombines TRBV28 with TRBJ1-5; tentatively, D is TRBD1 (5 bases). The CDR3 contains 15 residues. Germline V gene sequence: CDR1 MDHEN, CDR2 SYDVKM. With 2 bases removed from V and 5 bases from J, the gap between germline ends came to 13 bases.